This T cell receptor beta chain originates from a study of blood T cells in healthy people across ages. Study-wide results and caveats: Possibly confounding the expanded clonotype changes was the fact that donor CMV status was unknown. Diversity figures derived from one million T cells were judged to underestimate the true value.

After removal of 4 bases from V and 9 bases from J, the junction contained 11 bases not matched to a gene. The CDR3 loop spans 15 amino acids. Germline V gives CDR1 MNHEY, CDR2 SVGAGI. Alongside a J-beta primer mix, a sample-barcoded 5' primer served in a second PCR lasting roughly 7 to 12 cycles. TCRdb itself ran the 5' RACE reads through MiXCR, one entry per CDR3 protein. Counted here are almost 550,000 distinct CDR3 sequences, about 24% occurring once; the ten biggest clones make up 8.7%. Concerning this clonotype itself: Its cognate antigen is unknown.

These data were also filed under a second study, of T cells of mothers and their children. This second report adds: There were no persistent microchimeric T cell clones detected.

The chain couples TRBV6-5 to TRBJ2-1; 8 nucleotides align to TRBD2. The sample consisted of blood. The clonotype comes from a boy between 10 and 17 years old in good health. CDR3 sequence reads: CASSWSGGLSSEQFF. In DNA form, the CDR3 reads TGTGCCAGCAGTTGGAGCGGGGGCCTTTCGAGTGAGCAGTTCTTC.